A single sample is the source of the 25 T cell receptor beta chains below, sequenced in a study of blood T cell repertoires in COVID-19. The repertoire was sequenced with immunoSEQ multiplex PCR; TCRdb's copy has only in-frame clones and lacks some. The sample has hundreds of thousands of clones, around 87% seen once. Sequences were obtained from PBMCs or T cells enriched from blood (not recorded which). These receptor sequences come from a woman in her 40s with acute COVID-19.

This clone was seen once. V and J are TRBV14 and TRBJ2-1; unclear D gene. The CDR3 length is 15 residues. CDR1 SGHDN and CDR2 FVKESK come from the germline V gene. Trimming pared 2 bases from V and 2 bases from J, leaving 10 bases between. The CDR3 sequence is CASSQLGSPYNEQFF. The CDR3 region has the DNA TGTGCCAGCAGCCAACTAGGATCCCCCTACAATGAGCAGTTCTTC.

In its sample, this clone was seen once. This chain links TRBV7-9 with TRBJ2-6, with 12 bases matching TRBD1. The CDR3 is made up of 18 amino acids. The junction had 8 bases not matched to a gene; V was cut back by 4 bases and J by 4 bases. Germline lookup yields CDR1 SEHNR and CDR2 FQNEAQ (reference sequence). The CDR3 loop reads CASSYPGQGAMGANVLTF. DNA of the CDR3: TGTGCCAGCAGCTACCCGGGACAGGGGGCGATGGGGGCCAACGTCCTGACTTTC.

This clone has just one count. The chain joins TRBV24-1 to TRBJ2-2, with TRBD1 matching 7 bases. CDR1 is KGHDR and CDR2 is SFDVKD in the germline V gene. CDR3 length: 14 amino acids. V lost 4 bases to trimming and J lost 9 bases; unmatched junction nucleotides: 7. CDR3 in amino acids: CATSEATGPRELFF. The DNA of the CDR3 is TGTGCCACCAGTGAAGCGACAGGGCCCAGGGAGCTGTTTTTT.

This rearrangement joins TRBV4-1 to TRBJ2-2; 12 bases are a match to TRBD2. The CDR3 spans 18 residues. After removal of 4 bases from V and 0 bases from J, the junction contained 6 bases not matched to a gene. Germline lookup yields CDR1 MGHRA and CDR2 YSYEKL. In DNA, the CDR3 is TGCGCCAGCAGCCGGGGACTAGCGGGTTCCGCGAACACCGGGGAGCTGTTTTTT. This translates into CASSRGLAGSANTGELFF.

V is TRBV5-4 and J is TRBJ1-6, with 10 bases fitting TRBD1. Germline V gene data show CDR1 as SGHNT and CDR2 as YYREEE (reference sequence). The J segment lost 11 bases and the V segment lost 4 bases, leaving 6 bases of the junction unmatched. This CDR3 has 14 amino acids. CDR3 sequence (DNA): TGTGCCAGCAGCCGAGACAGGGGGCGAGCACCCCTCCACTTT. Encoded protein: CASSRDRGRAPLHF.

The chain is built from TRBV27 and TRBJ2-1; 14 positions match TRBD2. There are 16 residues in the CDR3. Germline CDR1 and CDR2: MNHEY and SMNVEV (reference sequence). V lost 5 bases and J lost 7; bases outside the gene matches: 7. CDR3 amino acids: CASSKPGLAGVNEQFF. CDR3 sequence (DNA): TGTGCCAGCAGTAAGCCGGGACTAGCGGGAGTGAATGAGCAGTTCTTC.

This clone showed up just once. The chain carries TRBV19 and TRBJ2-5, with D possibly matching TRBD1 (6 bases). Trimming pared 3 bases from V and 5 bases from J, leaving 10 bases between. The CDR3 spans 13 residues. Germline lookup yields CDR1 LNHDA and CDR2 SQIVND (reference sequence). CDR3 DNA: TGTGCCAGTAGTATTACTACAGGGGAGACCCAGTACTTC. Translated, it gives CASSITTGETQYF. The whole variable domain, filled in from reference TRBV19 and TRBJ2-5, reads DGGITQSPKYLFRKEGQNVTLSCEQNLNHDAMYWYRQDPGQGLRLIYYSQIVNDFQKGDIAEGYSVSREKKESFPLTVTSAQKNPTAFYLCASSITTGETQYFGPGTRLLVL.

V is TRBV7-4 and J is TRBJ1-2; D ambiguous. The V gene lost 5 bases and the J gene lost 3 bases, with 16 bases spanning the gap. In germline, CDR1 is SGHVT, CDR2 SQSDAQ. The CDR3 spans 15 residues. CDR3 DNA: TGTGCCAGCAGCCCCCTGGGCAGGTTCTACTATGGCTACACCTTC. This gives the protein CASSPLGRFYYGYTF.

This rearrangement joins TRBV10-1 to TRBJ2-7; D might be TRBD2 (6 bases). Germline CDR1 reads WNHNN; CDR2 reads SYGVQD (reference sequence). This CDR3 spans 16 amino acids. V lost 3 bases and J lost 1, with 16 bases in between. For the CDR3, the DNA is TGCGCCAGCAGTGATCGGAGGGCCCCCTATTCCTACGAGCAGTACTTC. This translates into CASSDRRAPYSYEQYF.

This clone was recorded a few times. The chain uses TRBV6-4 and TRBJ1-2; D remains unclear. Germline V gene sequence: CDR1 MRHNA, CDR2 SNTAGT. Trimming stripped 3 bases from V and 8 bases from J, with 13 bases between. This CDR3 is 13 amino acids long. In nucleotides, the CDR3 is TGTGCCAGCAGTGAAGTCGACGGAGGCGGCTACACCTTC. It is translated as CASSEVDGGGYTF.

The chain employs TRBV3-1 (or the pseudogene TRBV3-2) and TRBJ2-1; TRBD2 agrees at 11 bases. Germline V gene lookup returns CDR1 LGHDT and CDR2 YNNKEL (reference sequence). Trimming removed 4 bases from V and 0 bases from J; junction bases left unmatched: 2. The CDR3 covers 16 residues. CDR3 region: CASSRTSGPSYNEQFF. The CDR3 bases are TGTGCCAGCAGCCGGACTAGCGGGCCCTCCTACAATGAGCAGTTCTTC.

The V and J genes are TRBV9 and TRBJ2-6, with 7 positions matching TRBD1. This CDR3 has 15 amino acids. CDR1 is SGDLS, CDR2 YYNGEE, per germline. The trim removed 4 bases at V and 0 bases at J, leaving 1 base unmatched. The DNA of the CDR3 is TGTGCCAGCAGCTCAGGGGGCTCTGGGGCCAACGTCCTGACTTTC. This translates into CASSSGGSGANVLTF.

The chain uses TRBV5-1 and TRBJ2-1, with 10 bases fitting TRBD1. With V trimmed by 3 bases and J by 4 bases, 13 bases remained unmatched. Per the germline V gene, CDR1 is SGHRS and CDR2 is YFSETQ. The CDR3 sequence is 18 residues long. CDR3: CASSSILGQGGRYNEQFF. The CDR3 DNA is TGCGCCAGCAGCTCAATACTAGGACAGGGGGGGCGATACAATGAGCAGTTCTTC.

The chain is built from TRBV20-1 and TRBJ2-2; 9 nucleotides agree with TRBD2. Trimming removed 3 bases from V and 6 bases from J; junction bases left unmatched: 11. Per germline, CDR1 DFQATT and CDR2 SNEGSKA (reference sequence). The length of the CDR3 is 16 residues. The CDR3 reads CSASRSAGGPAGELFF. The CDR3 DNA is TGCAGTGCTAGTCGGTCGGCGGGAGGGCCTGCCGGGGAGCTGTTTTTT.

This CDR3 is CASSLRTGGGPSSSYNEQFF. CDR3 in DNA: TGTGCCAGCAGCCTCCGGACAGGGGGAGGACCTAGCAGCTCCTACAATGAGCAGTTCTTC. The chain employs TRBV3-1 (or the pseudogene TRBV3-2) and TRBJ2-1, with TRBD1 matching 10 bases. Looked up from germline, CDR1 is LGHDT and CDR2 is YNNKEL (reference sequence). V lost 4 bases to trimming and J lost 0 bases; unmatched junction nucleotides: 15. This CDR3 region has 20 residues.

V gene TRBV3-1 (or the pseudogene TRBV3-2) combines with J gene TRBJ2-7; no firm D call. V was pared by 4 bases and J by 0 bases, with 7 bases between. Looked up from germline, CDR1 is LGHDT and CDR2 is YNNKEL (reference sequence). The CDR3 has 13 amino acids. The CDR3 DNA reads as TGTGCCAGCAGCCGTTACAACTCCTACGAGCAGTACTTC. Residues: CASSRYNSYEQYF.

V usage is TRBV5-4 and J usage is TRBJ1-2, with D possibly matching TRBD1 (6 bases). CDR1 is SGHNT and CDR2 is YYREEE in the germline V gene (reference sequence). Trimming cost V 4 bases and J 9 bases, with 16 bases left between them. The CDR3 runs to 13 residues. This CDR3 is CASSPGTSWSYTF. The DNA for the CDR3 is TGTGCCAGCAGCCCGGGGACATCCTGGAGCTACACCTTC. Looking up the rest from reference TRBV5-4 and TRBJ1-2 gives the full variable domain: ETGVTQSPTHLIKTRGQQVTLRCSSQSGHNTVSWYQQALGQGPQFIFQYYREEENGRGNFPPRFSGLQFPNYSSELNVNALELDDSALYLCASSPGTSWSYTFGSGTRLTVV.

V and J are TRBV6-5 and TRBJ1-2, with D maybe TRBD1 (5 bases). Trimming took off 6 bases at V and 0 bases at J, with 14 bases between the two ends. Germline CDR1 and CDR2: MNHEY and SVGAGI. This CDR3 has 15 amino acids. The CDR3 loop is CASRWEGTPNYGYTF. The CDR3 bases are TGTGCCAGCAGATGGGAGGGGACTCCTAACTATGGCTACACCTTC.

This chain connects TRBV5-1 to TRBJ1-1; 7 bases line up with TRBD1. Looked up from germline, CDR1 is SGHRS and CDR2 is YFSETQ. Trimming at V came to 1 base and at J to 5 bases, leaving 8 bases not matched to a gene. This CDR3 is built from 15 residues. Here the CDR3 reads CASSLRQGRGTEAFF. The CDR3 DNA follows: TGCGCCAGCAGCTTGCGACAGGGAAGAGGTACTGAAGCTTTCTTT.

The rearrangement uses TRBV28 and TRBJ2-4, with 7 bases matching TRBD1. Germline V gene sequence: CDR1 MDHEN, CDR2 SYDVKM. With V trimmed by 7 bases and J by 0 bases, 12 bases remained unmatched. This CDR3 is built from 17 residues. DNA for the CDR3: TGTGCCAGCAACGCCCGAGGGGGCTCAATAGCCAAAAACATTCAGTACTTC. This sequence encodes CASNARGGSIAKNIQYF.

The rearrangement links TRBV5-1 to TRBJ1-2, with 9 nucleotides matching TRBD1. V was clipped by 4 bases and J by 4 bases; unmatched bases: 8. The CDR3 is 15 amino acids. Germline loops: CDR1 SGHRS, CDR2 YFSETQ. CDR3 DNA: TGCGCCAGCAGCGTCTCCGGGACAGGGCTCTATGGCTACACCTTC. This encodes CASSVSGTGLYGYTF.

The chain has TRBV5-1 and TRBJ1-2; D perhaps matches TRBD1 (6 bases). V was shortened by 0 bases and J by 4 bases, with 13 bases between the two germline ends. From germline, CDR1 is SGHRS and CDR2 YFSETQ. CDR3 length: 15 amino acids. The chain's CDR3 is CASSLALGQIYGYTF. CDR3 nucleotide sequence: TGCGCCAGCAGCTTGGCCCTAGGACAGATCTATGGCTACACCTTC. The variable domain in full, with the rest retrieved from reference TRBV5-1 and TRBJ1-2, is KAGVTQTPRYLIKTRGQQVTLSCSPISGHRSVSWYQQTPGQGLQFLFEYFSETQRNKGNFPGRFSGRQFSNSRSEMNVSTLELGDSALYLCASSLALGQIYGYTFGSGTRLTVV.

The chain combines TRBV4-1 with TRBJ2-5; maybe TRBD1 (6 bases). V was clipped by 1 base and J by 5 bases, with 11 bases between them. The CDR3 length is 14 residues. Germline lookup yields CDR1 MGHRA and CDR2 YSYEKL. The CDR3: CASSQVAGDETQYF. The CDR3 DNA reads TGCGCCAGCAGCCAAGTGGCAGGGGATGAGACCCAGTACTTC.

The chain carries TRBV4-2 and TRBJ2-2; 7 nucleotides match TRBD2. The germline gives CDR1 LGHNA, CDR2 YNFKEQ. The junction had 11 bases not matched to a gene; V was cut back by 0 bases and J by 7 bases. CDR3 size: 17 residues. This CDR3 reads CASSQEYRREWVGELFF. CDR3 DNA sequence: TGTGCCAGCAGCCAAGAATATCGGCGGGAGTGGGTCGGGGAGCTGTTTTTT.

The chain recombines TRBV5-4 with TRBJ2-3; perhaps TRBD2 as D (6 bases). This CDR3 is built from 16 residues. The germline V gene has CDR1 SGHNT and CDR2 YYREEE (reference sequence). Trimming pared 6 bases from V and 2 bases from J, leaving 19 bases between. The CDR3 is CASNPAGGTLTDTQYF. DNA for the CDR3: TGTGCCAGCAACCCCGCTGGCGGGACCCTCACAGATACGCAGTATTTT.